The present TCR beta chain was sequenced within a study of beta chain features in type 1 diabetes. For the study at large: No age, gender or cell yield differences were seen between patients and healthy donors. All samples yielded around 99 million examined sorted cells.

Overall study results and limits: Type 1 diabetes patients had moderately but significantly shorter TCRB CDR3s in all four CD4+ subsets. Across patients, naive, central memory and Treg TCRB repertoires exhibited apparently greater similarity than was observed across healthy donors.

This clone was picked up a small number of times. Its target is not known. Germline CDR1 is SEHNR and CDR2 is FQNEAQ (reference sequence). This CDR3 comprises 14 residues. Trimming shortened V by 5 bases and J by 3 bases, and 14 bases separated the two germline ends. Every isolated RNA sample was fully reverse transcribed, so sequencing captured expressed TCRB transcripts. Produced via immunoSEQ multiplex PCR; TCRdb's table is partial and in-frame only. The top ten clones hold around 0.015% of a sample with about 280,000 clones, 15% of them seen once. Sorting with CD45RO/CCR7/CD25/CD127/CD95/CD27 yielded naive, central memory, regulatory and stem-like memory CD4+ cells.

V usage is TRBV7-9 and J usage is TRBJ2-7; a possible D gene is TRBD2 (6 bases). The clonotype comes from a man in his late teens or twenties with type 1 diabetes. Material: naive CD4+ T cells from blood. The CDR3 reads CASSLQAGNYEQYF. CDR3 DNA sequence: TGTGCCAGCAGCCTGCAAGCGGGTAACTACGAGCAGTACTTC.